The T cell receptor (beta chain) under discussion was sequenced for a study of blood T cell repertoires in COVID-19. Looking at the study overall: Collection of acute and convalescent COVID-19 samples took place in the United States, Italy and Spain. PBMCs, B-cell-depleted T cells, or T cells were the source of the cDNA or gDNA that made up the material.

This CDR3 spans 15 amino acids. CDR1 is MNHEY, CDR2 SVGAGI, per germline. V was trimmed by 0 bases and J by 5 bases, leaving 11 bases between them. Methods used by the authors: Amplification of reference gene primers was used by the study to estimate nucleated cell counts. Method: immunoSEQ multiplex PCR; TCRdb's copy keeps in-frame clones and lacks some. The V and J calls and clone size were taken over from that table, and D and trimming were inferred from the DNA. This table has some 140,000 clones, 80% to 90% appearing once. The V and J genes are TRBV6-5 and TRBJ1-5; D gene ambiguous. This sequence originates from a man aged 45 to 65 with active or convalescent COVID-19. Source material: peripheral blood. The CDR3 loop reads CASSYSLSPDQPQHF. CDR3 DNA sequence: TGTGCCAGCAGTTACTCGCTCTCCCCAGATCAGCCCCAGCATTTT.